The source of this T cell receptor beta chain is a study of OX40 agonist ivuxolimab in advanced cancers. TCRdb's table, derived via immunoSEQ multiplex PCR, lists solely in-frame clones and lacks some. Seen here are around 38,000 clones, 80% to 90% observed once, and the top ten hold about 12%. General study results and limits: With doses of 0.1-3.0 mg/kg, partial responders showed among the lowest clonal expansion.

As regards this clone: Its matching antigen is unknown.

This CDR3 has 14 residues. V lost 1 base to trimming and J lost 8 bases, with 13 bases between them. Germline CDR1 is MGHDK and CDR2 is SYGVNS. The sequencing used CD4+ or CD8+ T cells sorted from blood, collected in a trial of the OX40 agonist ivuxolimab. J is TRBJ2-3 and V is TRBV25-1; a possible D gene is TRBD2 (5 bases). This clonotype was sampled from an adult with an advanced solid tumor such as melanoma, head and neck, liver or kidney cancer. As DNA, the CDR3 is TGTGCCAGCAGTGAATCTGAACTAGACGTTACGCAGTATTTT. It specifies CASSESELDVTQYF.